These 21 T cell receptor beta chains share one sample of origin, sequenced in a study of blood T cell repertoires in COVID-19. TCRdb's copy holds only in-frame clones and misses some; the assay was immunoSEQ multiplex PCR. The profile shows about 120,000 clones, 83% of them singletons. Sequencing was carried out using peripheral blood. The receptors were gathered from a man aged 30-40 years with acute or convalescent COVID-19.

The genes are TRBV6-1 and TRBJ1-3, with 8 positions matching TRBD1. Germline V lookup: CDR1 MNHNS, CDR2 SASEGT. The CDR3 runs to 17 residues. V was clipped by 4 bases and J by 0 bases; unmatched bases: 8. CDR3 coding DNA: TGTGCCAGCAGTGGTACACAGGGGGGGAGCTCTGGAAACACCATATATTTT. This sequence encodes CASSGTQGGSSGNTIYF.

The genes are TRBV18 and TRBJ2-1, with 8 bases identical to TRBD2. Germline trimming cut 0 bases from V and 9 bases from J; bases unmatched to any gene: 7. This CDR3 has 15 residues. Looked up from germline, CDR1 is KGHSH and CDR2 is LQKENI. The CDR3 DNA is TGTGCCAGCTCACCACCAGCGGGAGAGCGAAGTGAGCAGTTCTTC. The encoded protein is CASSPPAGERSEQFF.

The CDR3 region is CASSRQGRALHF. In DNA form, the CDR3 reads TGTGCCAGCAGCCGACAGGGAAGGGCCCTCCACTTT. The V call is TRBV3-1 (or the pseudogene TRBV3-2), the J call TRBJ1-6, with TRBD1 matching over 7 bases. Unmatched junction bases numbered 5, after V lost 4 bases and J lost 14 bases. This CDR3 spans 12 amino acids. CDR1 is LGHDT, CDR2 YNNKEL, per germline (reference sequence).

The CDR3 DNA sequence: TGCGCCAGCAGCCTGACAGGGGGTAACGAGCAGTACGTC. It yields the protein CASSLTGGNEQYV. The V gene is TRBV5-1, the J gene TRBJ2-7; TRBD1 aligns across 9 bases. The V gene end was trimmed by 4 bases and the J gene end by 5 bases; junction bases not matched to a gene: 4. Germline assignment: CDR1 SGHRS and CDR2 YFSETQ. The CDR3 consists of 13 residues.

J is TRBJ2-7 and V is TRBV10-3; D is possibly TRBD1 (6 bases). Trimming stripped 10 bases from V and 9 bases from J, with 22 bases between. The CDR3 runs to 13 residues. CDR1 is ENHRY and CDR2 is SYGVKD in the germline V gene. CDR3 nucleotides: TGTGCCACGAATGAAAGGGACACTACGGGGCAGTACTTC. This encodes CATNERDTTGQYF.

The J gene is TRBJ2-1, the V gene TRBV5-1; a possible D gene is TRBD2 (6 bases). This CDR3 has 15 residues. V gave up 3 bases and J gave up 4 bases, with 14 bases separating them. CDR1 and CDR2 (germline): SGHRS, YFSETQ. CDR3 in amino acids: CASSSTRGLYNEQFF. The DNA for the CDR3 is TGCGCCAGCAGCTCGACTAGGGGACTGTACAATGAGCAGTTCTTC.

This sequence joins TRBV2 and TRBJ2-1; the match to TRBD2 covers 8 bases. The CDR3 is 15 amino acids. Trimming cost V 3 bases and J 4 bases; bases outside gene matches: 5. Germline loops: CDR1 SNHLY, CDR2 FYNNEI. The DNA for the CDR3 is TGTGCCAGCAGTGATGAGGGCGGGAGGTACAATGAGCAGTTCTTC. It translates to CASSDEGGRYNEQFF. Full variable domain (missing parts from reference TRBV2 and TRBJ2-1): EPEVTQTPSHQVTQMGQEVILRCVPISNHLYFYWYRQILGQKVEFLVSFYNNEISEKSEIFDDQFSVERPDGSNFTLKIRSTKLEDSAMYFCASSDEGGRYNEQFFGPGTRLTVL.

The chain recombines TRBV6-5 with TRBJ1-1; the D is unclear. CDR1 and CDR2 (germline): MNHEY, SVGAGI. This CDR3 region has 13 residues. V lost 7 bases to trimming and J lost 0 bases, with 9 bases between them. The CDR3 loop reads CASMLGVNTEAFF. The CDR3 DNA reads as TGTGCCAGCATGTTGGGAGTGAACACTGAAGCTTTCTTT.

The V and J genes are TRBV5-1 and TRBJ2-3, with TRBD2 as a possible D gene (5 bases). V was clipped by 0 bases and J by 2 bases, with 7 bases between them. Germline V gene lookup returns CDR1 SGHRS and CDR2 YFSETQ. This CDR3 is built from 14 residues. The CDR3 sequence is CASSLGGYTDTQYF. CDR3 in DNA: TGCGCCAGCAGCTTGGGCGGGTACACAGATACGCAGTATTTT.

This chain uses TRBV6-4 with TRBJ2-1; 9 bases line up with TRBD2. Germline CDR1 MRHNA, CDR2 SNTAGT. J was trimmed by 3 bases and V by 4 bases; bases with no gene match: 7. The CDR3 consists of 16 residues. CDR3: CASSGGWTSDYNEQFF. Written as DNA, the CDR3 is TGTGCCAGCAGTGGGGGGTGGACTAGCGACTACAATGAGCAGTTCTTC.

This chain joins TRBV10-3 and TRBJ2-1; 10 nucleotides align to TRBD2. Per the germline V gene, CDR1 is ENHRY and CDR2 is SYGVKD. The CDR3 is 15 amino acids. Trimming at V came to 4 bases and at J to 13 bases, leaving 13 bases not matched to a gene. CDR3 sequence reads: CAISGMASGSWDQFF. CDR3 in DNA: TGTGCCATCAGTGGGATGGCTAGCGGGAGCTGGGATCAGTTCTTC.

This clone was observed a handful of times. The rearrangement links TRBV19 to TRBJ1-4, with 10 bases identical to TRBD1. CDR3 length: 15 residues. CDR1 and CDR2 (germline): LNHDA, SQIVND (reference sequence). Trimming at V came to 7 bases and at J to 2 bases, leaving 4 bases not matched to a gene. CDR3 protein: CASTQTGGTNEKLFF. CDR3 bases: TGTGCCAGTACCCAGACAGGGGGCACTAATGAAAAACTGTTTTTT.

The chain combines TRBV6-5 with TRBJ1-1, with a possible D match to TRBD1 (5 bases). Trimming cost V 7 bases and J 0 bases, with 12 bases left between them. CDR3 length: 14 residues. Germline CDR1 reads MNHEY; CDR2 reads SVGAGI. For the CDR3, the DNA is TGTGCCAGCACCTTAGGACATTTGAACACTGAAGCTTTCTTT. Its translation: CASTLGHLNTEAFF.

The rearrangement uses TRBV6-5 and TRBJ1-2, with D possibly matching TRBD1 (5 bases). CDR3 length: 15 residues. Germline lookup yields CDR1 MNHEY and CDR2 SVGAGI. V was shortened by 7 bases and J by 5 bases, with 20 bases between the two germline ends. The CDR3 DNA sequence: TGTGCCAGCACCCCAAGCCGCGGGGGATGGTATGGCTACACCTTC. This encodes CASTPSRGGWYGYTF.

This chain joins TRBV30 and TRBJ2-7, with 13 bases matching TRBD2. J gave up 2 bases and V 3 bases, and 1 base lay outside the gene matches. Per germline, CDR1 GTSNPN and CDR2 SVGIG (reference sequence). The CDR3 covers 14 residues. The CDR3 region is CAWRGLAGTYEQYF. The CDR3 nucleotides are TGTGCCTGGAGGGGACTAGCGGGGACCTACGAGCAGTACTTC.

The chain employs TRBV7-9 and TRBJ1-1; D not certain. The CDR3 extends over 11 amino acids. V gave up 5 bases and J gave up 7 bases, with 8 bases separating them. The germline V gene encodes CDR1 SEHNR and CDR2 FQNEAQ (reference sequence). The CDR3 spells CASSPAGEAFF. CDR3 DNA sequence: TGTGCCAGCAGCCCCGCCGGTGAAGCTTTCTTT.

The chain carries TRBV6-5 and TRBJ1-2; D gene uncertain. The V end lost 5 bases, the J end lost 0 bases, and 13 bases lay between the germline ends. There are 15 residues in the CDR3. Germline V lookup: CDR1 MNHEY, CDR2 SVGAGI. The DNA of the CDR3 is TGTGCCAGCAGTACGCGACGGACTACTAACTATGGCTACACCTTC. This codes for CASSTRRTTNYGYTF.

The gene calls are TRBV7-8 and TRBJ2-2, with 9 bases that match TRBD2. The CDR3 is 18 residues long. V lost 0 bases to trimming and J lost 6 bases; unmatched junction nucleotides: 11. Germline CDR1 reads SGHVS; CDR2 reads FQNEAQ. The CDR3 nucleotides are TGTGCCAGCAGCTTAGCGGAAGGAATAGCGGGAGTAGCCGGGGAGCTGTTTTTT. It codes for CASSLAEGIAGVAGELFF.

This clone appeared once. V gene TRBV7-9 combines with J gene TRBJ1-4; no clear D gene. Trimming left V 2 bases short and J 8 bases short, with 12 bases between. The CDR3 extends over 14 amino acids. Germline lookup yields CDR1 SEHNR and CDR2 FQNEAQ (reference sequence). The CDR3, as DNA: TGTGCCAGCAGCTTAAACTTAGGAGGGGAAAAACTGTTTTTT. Translated, it gives CASSLNLGGEKLFF.

The CDR3 DNA reads TGTGCCAGCAGCCCCACAGGCACTAGCGGGGGGGCGGTGACCCAGTACTTC. This encodes CASSPTGTSGGAVTQYF. The chain uses TRBV5-6 and TRBJ2-5; TRBD2 matches 13 bases. This CDR3 has 17 amino acids. V was pared by 4 bases and J by 7 bases, with 13 bases of the junction left unmatched. CDR1 SGHDT and CDR2 YYEEEE come from the germline V gene.

This clone occurred a few times. CDR3 DNA: TGTGCCAGTAGTATGACAGTCGTCTATGGCTACACCTTC. This translates into CASSMTVVYGYTF. This chain uses TRBV19 with TRBJ1-2, with D possibly being TRBD1 (5 bases). This CDR3 comprises 13 residues. Germline values: CDR1 LNHDA, CDR2 SQIVND (reference sequence). V gave up 3 bases and J gave up 4 bases, with 9 bases separating them.